The 28 T cell receptor beta chains below come from one sample, sequenced in a study of blood T cell repertoires in COVID-19 (TCRdb year 2020). The library came from the immunoSEQ multiplex PCR assay. TCRdb obtained this table from immuneACCESS and retained in-frame rearrangements with V and J assigned. These tables miss some clones; where compared with another copy, unresolved V genes account for less than half of the shortfall, and the remainder is unexplained. The sample data list 220,000 or so clones, and about 90% of these were observed just once. Of the sample, around 1% falls within the top ten clones. Sequences were obtained from PBMCs or T cells enriched from blood (not recorded which). The receptors here all came from a man aged 45-60 years who had been exposed to COVID-19.

This clone has just one count. The chain recombines TRBV28 with TRBJ1-2; 9 positions match TRBD1. CDR3 length: 14 amino acids. The germline V gene has CDR1 MDHEN and CDR2 SYDVKM. Trimming took 5 bases from V and 4 from J; bases not matched to a gene: 5. This CDR3 reads CASSRDRVAYGYTF. CDR3 sequence (DNA): TGTGCCAGCAGTCGGGACAGGGTGGCCTATGGCTACACCTTC.

J is TRBJ2-7 and V is TRBV5-1, with 11 bases identical to TRBD2. Germline V gene sequence: CDR1 SGHRS, CDR2 YFSETQ. The CDR3 sequence is 18 residues long. The ends lost 0 bases at V and 5 bases at J; junction bases unmatched: 13. The CDR3 loop is CASSLGPLAGGGSDEQYF. The CDR3 region has the DNA TGCGCCAGCAGCTTGGGACCCCTAGCGGGGGGTGGGAGCGACGAGCAGTACTTC.

The rearrangement links TRBV19 to TRBJ1-1; D unresolved. Germline V gives CDR1 LNHDA, CDR2 SQIVND (reference sequence). Trimming took off 3 bases at V and 0 bases at J, with 8 bases between the two ends. The length of the CDR3 is 14 residues. This CDR3 reads CASSIDKMNTEAFF. As DNA, the CDR3 is TGTGCCAGTAGTATCGACAAGATGAACACTGAAGCTTTCTTT.

The chain combines TRBV28 with TRBJ1-1; TRBD1 aligns across 10 bases. This CDR3 spans 15 amino acids. Germline values: CDR1 MDHEN, CDR2 SYDVKM. The CDR3 DNA follows: TGTGCGATCTCGGGCAGGGACAGGGGAAGAACTGAAGCTTTCTTT. Amino acid sequence: CAISGRDRGRTEAFF.

The chain recombines TRBV5-4 with TRBJ1-1; TRBD1 aligns across 8 bases. Germline-derived CDR1 and CDR2 are SGHNT and YYREEE (reference sequence). There are 16 residues in the CDR3. Losses at the gene ends were 3 bases for V and 5 bases for J; bases not matched to a gene: 12. CDR3 sequence reads: CASSWQPGTGGTEAFF. DNA for the CDR3: TGTGCCAGCAGCTGGCAACCCGGGACAGGTGGAACTGAAGCTTTCTTT.

V is TRBV9 and J is TRBJ2-7; D may be TRBD1 (7 bases). Germline V CDR1 and CDR2: SGDLS, YYNGEE. The ends were cut back, 2 bases at V and 2 bases at J, with 14 bases in the middle. The CDR3 loop spans 15 amino acids. The CDR3 region is CASSVRTGLTYEQYF. The DNA of the CDR3 is TGTGCCAGCAGCGTCCGGACAGGACTAACCTACGAGCAGTACTTC.

J is TRBJ2-2 and V is TRBV3-1 (or the pseudogene TRBV3-2), with TRBD2 matching over 13 bases. The junction had 6 bases not matched to a gene; V was cut back by 4 bases and J by 7 bases. The CDR3 contains 16 residues. Germline CDR1 LGHDT, CDR2 YNNKEL (reference sequence). As DNA, the CDR3 is TGTGCCAGCAGCCCCAGGACTAGCGGGAGATTCGGGGAGCTGTTTTTT. This sequence encodes CASSPRTSGRFGELFF.

The chain links TRBV9 to TRBJ1-1; D is unclear. Germline V gives CDR1 SGDLS, CDR2 YYNGEE. Trimming took off 1 base at V and 0 bases at J, with 25 bases between the two ends. CDR3 size: 20 residues. CDR3 coding DNA: TGTGCCAGCAGCGTACCCTCGGAGAGGGAGGTCGCGGTAGTGAACACTGAAGCTTTCTTT. Protein: CASSVPSEREVAVVNTEAFF. The complete variable domain, with remaining parts taken from reference TRBV9 and TRBJ1-1, reads DSGVTQTPKHLITATGQRVTLRCSPRSGDLSVYWYQQSLDQGLQFLIQYYNGEERAKGNILERFSAQQFPDLHSELNLSSLELGDSALYFCASSVPSEREVAVVNTEAFFGQGTRLTVV.

The table lists this clone with a count of one. The V and J genes are TRBV6-2 or TRBV6-3 and TRBJ2-3; 7 nucleotides line up with TRBD1. Germline values: CDR1 MNHEY, CDR2 SVGEGT. Trimming removed 0 bases from V and 2 bases from J; junction bases left unmatched: 2. This CDR3 has 15 amino acids. In DNA form, the CDR3 reads TGTGCCAGCAGTTACTCGGGACAGAACACAGATACGCAGTATTTT. Protein sequence: CASSYSGQNTDTQYF.

CDR3 residues: CASSLGLAGGPASYEQYV. CDR3 sequence (DNA): TGTGCCAGCAGCCTGGGACTAGCGGGAGGGCCGGCGTCCTACGAGCAGTACGTC. The chain couples TRBV5-5 to TRBJ2-7; TRBD2 agrees at 16 bases. The junction had 8 bases not matched to a gene; V was cut back by 4 bases and J by 1 base. The CDR3 contains 18 residues. Germline CDR1 reads SGHKS; CDR2 reads YYEKEE (reference sequence).

In nucleotides, the CDR3 is TGTGCCAGCAGCTTCTCCGGGACAGGAGACAATGAGCAGTTCTTC. Translating it yields CASSFSGTGDNEQFF. The rearrangement uses TRBV7-2 and TRBJ2-1; 8 bases are a match to TRBD1. Germline lookup yields CDR1 SGHTA and CDR2 FQGNSA. This CDR3 region has 15 residues. V gave up 3 bases and J gave up 5 bases; unmatched junction bases: 6.

The V call is TRBV5-1, the J call TRBJ2-1; TRBD1 agrees at 9 bases. The CDR3 contains 16 residues. Unmatched junction bases numbered 3, after V lost 2 bases and J lost 0 bases. CDR1 and CDR2 (germline): SGHRS, YFSETQ. Here the CDR3 DNA reads TGCGCCAGCAGCTTACAGGGGGCGGTCTCCTACAATGAGCAGTTCTTC. The encoded protein is CASSLQGAVSYNEQFF.

The chain employs TRBV3-1 (or the pseudogene TRBV3-2) and TRBJ2-2, with D possibly matching TRBD2 (7 bases). Trimming took off 3 bases at V and 2 bases at J, with 13 bases between the two ends. Per germline, CDR1 LGHDT and CDR2 YNNKEL (reference sequence). The CDR3 runs 16 residues. The CDR3 sequence is CASSHIGGVNTGELFF. The CDR3 bases are TGTGCCAGCAGCCACATAGGGGGGGTAAACACCGGGGAGCTGTTTTTT.

This CDR3 is CASSLFPGSPDTQYF. CDR3 DNA: TGTGCCAGCAGCTTATTTCCGGGATCCCCGGATACGCAGTATTTT. The chain joins TRBV11-3 to TRBJ2-3; the D gene is possibly TRBD2 (5 bases). This CDR3 is 15 amino acids long. Germline assignment: CDR1 SGHNT and CDR2 YENEEA. The ends were cut back, 2 bases at V and 6 bases at J, with 15 bases in the middle.

The chain couples TRBV2 to TRBJ1-1, with D tentatively TRBD1 (6 bases). The ends were cut back, 4 bases at V and 5 bases at J, with 14 bases in the middle. The CDR3 is 14 amino acids. Per the germline V gene, CDR1 is SNHLY and CDR2 is FYNNEI. The CDR3 DNA follows: TGTGCCAGCAGTGCCCGGGGGGCTTGGACTGAAGCTTTCTTT. It specifies CASSARGAWTEAFF.

The genes are TRBV5-1 and TRBJ2-1; TRBD2 agrees at 7 bases. J lost 3 bases, V lost 4 bases, and 13 bases had no gene match. The CDR3 length is 17 residues. Germline assignment: CDR1 SGHRS and CDR2 YFSETQ. This CDR3 reads CASSPYVGGGVYNEQFF. CDR3 nucleotide sequence: TGCGCCAGCAGCCCATATGTTGGTGGGGGGGTCTACAATGAGCAGTTCTTC.

This clone has a single count. V is TRBV5-8 and J is TRBJ2-1; TRBD2 aligns across 13 bases. Germline V lookup: CDR1 SGHTS, CDR2 YDEGEE. Germline trimming cut 3 bases from V and 15 bases from J; bases unmatched to any gene: 3. CDR3 length: 12 amino acids. CDR3: CASSWGLAGRFF. CDR3 sequence (DNA): TGTGCCAGCAGCTGGGGACTAGCGGGACGGTTCTTC. Using reference TRBV5-8 and TRBJ2-1 for the parts outside the CDR3, the full variable domain is EAGVTQSPTHLIKTRGQQATLRCSPISGHTSVYWYQQALGLGLQFLLWYDEGEERNRGNFPPRFSGRQFPNYSSELNVNALELEDSALYLCASSWGLAGRFFGPGTRLTVL.

This clone was seen more than once but under ten times. The chain recombines TRBV10-3 with TRBJ2-1; the match to TRBD1 covers 9 bases. CDR1 and CDR2 from the germline V gene are ENHRY and SYGVKD. Germline trimming cut 0 bases from V and 10 bases from J; bases unmatched to any gene: 10. The CDR3 loop spans 16 amino acids. CDR3 sequence reads: CAISESIGTGTREQFF. The CDR3 DNA is TGTGCCATCAGTGAGTCGATCGGGACAGGGACGAGGGAGCAGTTCTTC.

The chain is built from TRBV2 and TRBJ1-1; no clear D. The CDR3 covers 14 residues. Per germline, CDR1 SNHLY and CDR2 FYNNEI. Trimming pared 6 bases from V and 5 bases from J, leaving 16 bases between. CDR3 DNA: TGTGCCAGCAGGATCTGGACGGGGATGACTGAAGCTTTCTTT. Its translation is CASRIWTGMTEAFF.

The chain recombines TRBV5-1 with TRBJ2-2, with a possible D match to TRBD1 (6 bases). This CDR3 contains 15 residues. Trimming cost V 2 bases and J 5 bases, with 13 bases left between them. In germline, CDR1 is SGHRS, CDR2 YFSETQ. CDR3 residues: CASSFMTGLTGELFF. The CDR3 DNA reads TGCGCCAGCAGCTTTATGACAGGTTTAACCGGGGAGCTGTTTTTT.

The chain couples TRBV2 to TRBJ2-2; TRBD2 matches 15 bases. The CDR3 has 16 residues. Per the germline V gene, CDR1 is SNHLY and CDR2 is FYNNEI. V shed 4 bases, J shed 4 bases, and the junction held 1 base outside the gene matches. The CDR3 DNA follows: TGTGCCAGCAGTGGGGGACTAGCGGGAGGCACCGGGGAGCTGTTTTTT. The encoded protein is CASSGGLAGGTGELFF.

The chain links TRBV11-2 to TRBJ2-3; the D gene is possibly TRBD2 (6 bases). The CDR3 sequence is 11 residues long. The V gene lost 5 bases and the J gene lost 8 bases, with 8 bases spanning the gap. Looked up from germline, CDR1 is SGHAT and CDR2 is FQNNGV. The CDR3 DNA sequence: TGTGCCAGCAGCACGGGGGTTACGCAGTATTTT. Its protein is CASSTGVTQYF.

V usage is TRBV11-3 and J usage is TRBJ2-3; D is possibly TRBD1 (5 bases). V was pared by 6 bases and J by 1 base, with 11 bases between. This CDR3 has 14 amino acids. Germline CDR1 is SGHNT and CDR2 is YENEEA. CDR3 sequence: CASSTQGGTDTQYF. The CDR3 DNA reads as TGTGCCAGCAGTACCCAGGGCGGCACAGATACGCAGTATTTT.

This chain links TRBV6-5 with TRBJ1-1; 7 nucleotides agree with TRBD1. After removal of 5 bases from V and 4 bases from J, the junction contained 1 base not matched to a gene. Looked up from germline, CDR1 is MNHEY and CDR2 is SVGAGI. The CDR3 is 12 residues long. CDR3: CASSTGVTEAFF. Written as DNA, the CDR3 is TGTGCCAGCAGTACAGGGGTCACTGAAGCTTTCTTT.

The chain joins TRBV28 to TRBJ2-7, with D maybe TRBD2 (5 bases). The ends were cut back, 3 bases at V and 0 bases at J, with 6 bases in the middle. The CDR3 extends over 13 amino acids. Looked up from germline, CDR1 is MDHEN and CDR2 is SYDVKM. CDR3 in amino acids: CASSLGSSYEQYV. CDR3 nucleotides: TGTGCCAGCAGTTTGGGGAGCTCCTACGAGCAGTACGTC.

In DNA, the CDR3 is TGTGCCAGCAGTCACGGGGGGAGGGAAGAGACCCAGTACTTC. This codes for CASSHGGREETQYF. This chain joins TRBV6-5 and TRBJ2-5; 7 bases agree with TRBD2. The CDR3 has 14 residues. The V and J ends lost 5 bases and 3 bases, in that order; junction bases with no gene match: 6. Germline CDR1 and CDR2: MNHEY and SVGAGI.

This chain connects TRBV19 to TRBJ1-2, with 8 bases fitting TRBD1. CDR1 and CDR2 from the germline V gene are LNHDA and SQIVND (reference sequence). CDR3 size: 16 residues. V trimming: 4 bases; J trimming: 5 bases; junction bases outside the gene matches: 12. CDR3 in DNA: TGTGCCAGTAGTACCACTCCACCACAGGGGGAGTATGGCTACACCTTC. The encoded protein is CASSTTPPQGEYGYTF.

The rearrangement joins TRBV5-1 to TRBJ2-5; 7 positions match TRBD2. Germline V gene data show CDR1 as SGHRS and CDR2 as YFSETQ. There are 15 residues in the CDR3. The J segment lost 4 bases and the V segment lost 4 bases, leaving 10 bases of the junction unmatched. CDR3 in amino acids: CASSPSWGGLETQYF. The CDR3, as DNA: TGCGCCAGCAGCCCCTCGTGGGGGGGGTTAGAGACCCAGTACTTC.